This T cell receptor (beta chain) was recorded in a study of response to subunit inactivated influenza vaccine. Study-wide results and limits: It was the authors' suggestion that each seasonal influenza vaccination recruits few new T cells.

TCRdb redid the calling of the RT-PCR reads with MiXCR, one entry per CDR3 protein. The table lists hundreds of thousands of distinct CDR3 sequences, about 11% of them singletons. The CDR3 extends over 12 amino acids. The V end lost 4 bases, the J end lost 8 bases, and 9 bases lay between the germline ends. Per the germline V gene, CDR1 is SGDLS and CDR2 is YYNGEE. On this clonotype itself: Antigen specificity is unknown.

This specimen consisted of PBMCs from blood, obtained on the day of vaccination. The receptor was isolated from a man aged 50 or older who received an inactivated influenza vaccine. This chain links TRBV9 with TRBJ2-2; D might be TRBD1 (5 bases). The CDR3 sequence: CASSPREGELFF. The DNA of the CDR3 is TGTGCCAGCAGCCCCAGGGAAGGGGAGCTGTTTTTT.